This T cell receptor beta chain was recovered during a study of T cells in Graves' hyperthyroidism and ophthalmopathy. Using RNA transcripts as the source, TCR beta CDR3 regions were amplified. With the HTBI primer set, the TCR CDR3 went through a first round of RT-PCR. TCRdb recomputed calls from the multiplex PCR reads with MiXCR, one row per CDR3 protein. The sample includes approximately 560,000 distinct CDR3 sequences, 35% to 55% of them seen just once. The CDR3 contains 13 residues. After removal of 9 bases from V and 4 bases from J, the junction contained 7 bases not matched to a gene. Germline CDR1 and CDR2: SNHLY and FYNNEI. As to this clonotype: Antigen: not known.

Study-level results: A 13 V-J signature model discriminated ophthalmopathy versus stable hyperthyroidism.

The hyperthyroidism was newly diagnosed and had lasted under 2 months; the patients were aged 18 to 65. Exclusion of a patient resulted from uncontrolled infection, other autoimmune disease, pregnancy or lactation. Clinicians diagnosed patients from clinical symptoms, serum thyroxine and TRAb, thyroid ultrasound and orbital computed tomography. V usage is TRBV2 and J usage is TRBJ1-2; the match to TRBD1 covers 8 bases. What was sequenced was peripheral blood or thyroid tissue (not recorded which). The sequence was obtained from a woman aged 18-35 years with Graves' hyperthyroidism. CDR3 in amino acids: CASDQGASYGYTF. CDR3 DNA: TGTGCCAGTGATCAGGGGGCCTCCTATGGCTACACCTTC.